This T cell receptor beta chain was captured by sequencing in a study of T cell changes during pregnancy in multiple sclerosis. Assay used: immunoSEQ multiplex PCR; TCRdb lists only in-frame clones, some missing. The table lists 60,000 to 70,000 clones, roughly 90% of them singletons, with roughly 2.5% in the top ten. Germline values: CDR1 SEHNR, CDR2 FQNEAQ (reference sequence). The CDR3 is 15 residues long. V was shortened by 1 base and J by 1 base, with 10 bases between the two germline ends. The chain recombines TRBV7-9 with TRBJ1-1; D gene ambiguous. The sequencing used peripheral blood, collected in the second trimester of pregnancy. The sequence was collected from a female donor in good health, enrolled as a control in a pregnancy study. CDR3 amino acids: CASSLGGQWNTEAFF. CDR3 DNA: TGTGCCAGCAGCTTAGGCGGCCAGTGGAACACTGAAGCTTTCTTT.